This T cell receptor (beta chain) originates from a study of T cell responses to AZD1222 COVID-19 vaccine. The CDR3 sequence is 15 residues long. Germline assignment: CDR1 MNHNS and CDR2 SASEGT. Losses at the gene ends were 0 bases for V and 6 bases for J; bases not matched to a gene: 0. As regards this clone: Its antigen remains unknown.

Libraries were prepared by immunoSEQ multiplex PCR; TCRdb keeps only in-frame clonotypes and omits some of them. Among some 150,000 clones listed, approximately 90% were seen once. General study results and limits: Along spike, vaccine-associated CD4 TCRs were found throughout, with dominance at 160-218 and 743-854. The donors showed a predominance of white British ancestry and of females, with possible underestimation of clonal diversity.

This chain joins TRBV6-1 and TRBJ2-1; TRBD2 agrees at 12 bases. The sequencing used peripheral blood, collected 28 days after the second AZD1222 dose. This TCR came from an adult who received the AZD1222 COVID-19 vaccine. In nucleotides, the CDR3 is TGTGCCAGCAGTGAAGCGACTAGCGGGAGCAATGAGCAGTTCTTC. As protein: CASSEATSGSNEQFF.